The sequence of this TCR beta chain was determined in a study of response to subunit inactivated influenza vaccine. Study-wide findings and caveats: Few new T cells, the authors suggested, are recruited by each seasonal influenza vaccination.

TCRdb reprocessed the RT-PCR reads via MiXCR and lists one record per CDR3 protein. The data show fewer than 700,000 distinct CDR3 sequences, with 10% to 15% seen just once and about an eighth held by the top ten. A word on this clonotype: The target antigen is unknown.

Germline CDR1 is DFQATT and CDR2 is SNEGSKA (reference sequence). The ends were cut back, 6 bases at V and 2 bases at J, with 11 bases in the middle. This CDR3 comprises 12 residues. The sequenced sample was PBMCs from blood, obtained about 6 weeks after vaccination. The chain links TRBV20-1 to TRBJ2-7; D is perhaps TRBD2 (6 bases). The sequence derives from a man aged 50-59 years who received an inactivated influenza vaccine. The CDR3 sequence: CSAEEGPYEQYF. The CDR3 region has the DNA TGCAGTGCCGAGGAGGGACCCTACGAGCAGTACTTC.